The 24 T cell receptor beta chains given below trace back to one sample, sequenced in a study of blood T cell repertoires in COVID-19. This table comes from immunoSEQ multiplex PCR, and its TCRdb copy is limited to in-frame clones, with some not included. The repertoire holds approximately 200,000 clones, with roughly 90% as singletons. The sample was peripheral blood. Receptor source: a man between 65 and 79 years old with acute or convalescent COVID-19.

The CDR3 DNA is TGCGCCAGCGGACAGGGGTCGAACTATGGCTACACCTTC. This gives the protein CASGQGSNYGYTF. The chain employs TRBV5-1 and TRBJ1-2, with 9 bases that match TRBD1. CDR3 length: 13 residues. The germline V gene has CDR1 SGHRS and CDR2 YFSETQ. The V and J ends lost 7 bases and 2 bases, in that order; junction bases with no gene match: 3. Full variable domain (rest looked up from reference TRBV5-1 and TRBJ1-2): KAGVTQTPRYLIKTRGQQVTLSCSPISGHRSVSWYQQTPGQGLQFLFEYFSETQRNKGNFPGRFSGRQFSNSRSEMNVSTLELGDSALYLCASGQGSNYGYTFGSGTRLTVV.

This chain connects TRBV5-4 to TRBJ2-1; possibly TRBD2 for D (6 bases). Germline CDR1 is SGHNT and CDR2 is YYREEE (reference sequence). V was cut by 4 bases and J by 9 bases, with 14 bases left in between. CDR3 length equals 13 residues. CDR3 nucleotides: TGTGCCAGCAGCGGGGACTCCTGGGGTGAGCAGTTCTTC. Translating it yields CASSGDSWGEQFF.

The gene calls are TRBV7-8 and TRBJ1-5; unclear D gene. Germline V CDR1 and CDR2: SGHVS, FQNEAQ. This CDR3 comprises 13 residues. V lost 5 bases to trimming and J lost 3 bases, with 8 bases between them. CDR3 amino acids: CASSLIPNQPQHF. The CDR3 coding sequence is TGTGCCAGCAGCCTCATCCCCAATCAGCCCCAGCATTTT.

V and J are TRBV7-2 and TRBJ2-1; no clear D gene. This CDR3 is 13 amino acids long. V gave up 2 bases and J gave up 3 bases, with 5 bases separating them. The germline gives CDR1 SGHTA, CDR2 FQGNSA. CDR3 coding DNA: TGTGCCAGCAGCTTAACGAGCTACAATGAGCAGTTCTTC. Translating gives CASSLTSYNEQFF.

This clone was picked up a small number of times. The chain combines TRBV3-1 (or the pseudogene TRBV3-2) with TRBJ2-1; D is possibly TRBD1 (5 bases). Germline CDR1 reads LGHDT; CDR2 reads YNNKEL (reference sequence). This CDR3 comprises 12 residues. The V end lost 3 bases, the J end lost 9 bases, and 9 bases lay between the germline ends. The DNA for the CDR3 is TGTGCCAGCAGCCAGACAGAACTTGAGCAGTTCTTC. Protein sequence: CASSQTELEQFF.

J is TRBJ1-5 and V is TRBV19, with 10 bases identical to TRBD1. With 6 bases clipped from V and 5 bases from J, the junction kept 10 bases outside the gene matches. This CDR3 spans 16 amino acids. Germline CDR1 LNHDA, CDR2 SQIVND (reference sequence). The CDR3 DNA reads TGTGCCAGTAGCCTTATAGGGACAGGGGAATATCAGCCCCAGCATTTT. It codes for CASSLIGTGEYQPQHF.

V usage is TRBV11-2 and J usage is TRBJ1-2; 9 bases are shared with TRBD1. CDR1 SGHAT and CDR2 FQNNGV come from the germline V gene. The ends lost 5 bases at V and 3 bases at J; junction bases unmatched: 7. The CDR3 extends over 15 amino acids. The CDR3 loop is CASSRDGQGYYGYTF. The CDR3 bases are TGTGCCAGCAGCCGCGATGGACAGGGGTACTATGGCTACACCTTC.

The gene calls are TRBV7-6 and TRBJ1-4, with D hard to call. This CDR3 comprises 15 residues. Germline assignment: CDR1 SGHVS and CDR2 FNYEAQ. Trimming shortened V by 0 bases and J by 0 bases, and 5 bases separated the two germline ends. The CDR3 region is CASSLAAATNEKLFF. The CDR3 coding sequence is TGTGCCAGCAGCTTAGCGGCTGCAACTAATGAAAAACTGTTTTTT.

This clone has just a few counts. For the CDR3, the DNA is TGTGCCACCAGCAGAGGGACAGGGGGCAACTACGAGCAGTACTTC. Translated, it gives CATSRGTGGNYEQYF. The gene calls are TRBV15 and TRBJ2-7; 11 nucleotides line up with TRBD1. V shed 1 base, J shed 3 bases, and the junction held 2 bases outside the gene matches. The CDR3 is 15 amino acids. The germline V gene encodes CDR1 LNHNV and CDR2 YYDKDF (reference sequence).

The chain couples TRBV7-9 to TRBJ2-1; 14 nucleotides match TRBD2. In germline, CDR1 is SEHNR, CDR2 FQNEAQ (reference sequence). Trimming cost V 5 bases and J 10 bases; bases outside gene matches: 10. CDR3 length equals 16 residues. This CDR3 reads CASSAPGLAGVNEQFF. In DNA, the CDR3 is TGTGCCAGCAGCGCACCGGGACTAGCGGGAGTTAACGAGCAGTTCTTC.

This clone came up once. V is TRBV6-5 and J is TRBJ1-1; TRBD1 aligns across 10 bases. The CDR3 contains 14 residues. V was pared by 6 bases and J by 5 bases, with 6 bases of the junction left unmatched. Germline CDR1 MNHEY, CDR2 SVGAGI. This chain's CDR3 is CASRAGTGETEAFF. The CDR3 DNA reads as TGTGCCAGCAGAGCCGGGACAGGGGAAACTGAAGCTTTCTTT.

This rearrangement joins TRBV28 to TRBJ2-2; 11 bases are shared with TRBD2. This CDR3 spans 17 amino acids. The J segment lost 4 bases and the V segment lost 2 bases, leaving 6 bases of the junction unmatched. Germline assignment: CDR1 MDHEN and CDR2 SYDVKM. The CDR3 is CASSLGTGTSGTGELFF. The CDR3 nucleotides are TGTGCCAGCAGTTTAGGTACCGGGACTAGCGGCACCGGGGAGCTGTTTTTT. The whole variable domain, remainder taken from reference TRBV28 and TRBJ2-2, is DVKVTQSSRYLVKRTGEKVFLECVQDMDHENMFWYRQDPGLGLRLIYFSYDVKMKEKGDIPEGYSVSREKKERFSLILESASTNQTSMYLCASSLGTGTSGTGELFFGEGSRLTVL.

J is TRBJ2-2 and V is TRBV7-2, with 7 bases lining up with TRBD1. V dropped 6 bases and J dropped 1; count of bases not matched to a gene: 5. CDR1 is SGHTA and CDR2 is FQGNSA in the germline V gene. The CDR3 contains 15 residues. Here the CDR3 DNA reads TGTGCCAGCAGTCTAAGGGGGCAGAACACCGGGGAGCTGTTTTTT. Translating gives CASSLRGQNTGELFF.

A single count supports this clone. V gene TRBV7-9 combines with J gene TRBJ2-5, with TRBD1 matching over 10 bases. Per germline, CDR1 SEHNR and CDR2 FQNEAQ (reference sequence). Unmatched junction bases numbered 6, after V lost 5 bases and J lost 3 bases. The CDR3 has 15 residues. CDR3 residues: CASSIGGQGKETQYF. CDR3 DNA sequence: TGTGCCAGCAGCATAGGGGGACAGGGGAAAGAGACCCAGTACTTC. The variable domain in full, completed from reference TRBV7-9 and TRBJ2-5, reads DTGVSQNPRHKITKRGQNVTFRCDPISEHNRLYWYRQTLGQGPEFLTYFQNEAQLEKSRLLSDRFSAERPKGSFSTLEIQRTEQGDSAMYLCASSIGGQGKETQYFGPGTRLLVL.

The chain links TRBV4-2 to TRBJ1-4; 8 bases line up with TRBD1. This CDR3 has 14 residues. J lost 5 bases, V lost 1 base, and 0 bases had no gene match. The germline gives CDR1 LGHNA, CDR2 YNFKEQ. The CDR3 DNA reads as TGTGCCAGCAGCCAAGGGACAGGGAATGAAAAACTGTTTTTT. Protein sequence: CASSQGTGNEKLFF.

The chain carries TRBV27 and TRBJ2-2, with TRBD2 matching 12 bases. The CDR3 has 16 residues. Unmatched junction bases numbered 2, after V lost 6 bases and J lost 0 bases. The germline V gene has CDR1 MNHEY and CDR2 SMNVEV (reference sequence). The CDR3 DNA sequence: TGTGCCAGCAGACTAGCGGGAGGAGCGAACACCGGGGAGCTGTTTTTT. This encodes CASRLAGGANTGELFF.

This chain connects TRBV5-1 to TRBJ2-2; no firm D call. The V end lost 3 bases, the J end lost 3 bases, and 6 bases lay between the germline ends. CDR3 length: 13 amino acids. From germline, CDR1 is SGHRS and CDR2 YFSETQ. The CDR3 bases are TGCGCCAGCAGCTCGCGCTACACCGGGGAGCTGTTTTTT. It translates to CASSSRYTGELFF. The entire variable domain, with the rest obtained from reference TRBV5-1 and TRBJ2-2, is as follows: KAGVTQTPRYLIKTRGQQVTLSCSPISGHRSVSWYQQTPGQGLQFLFEYFSETQRNKGNFPGRFSGRQFSNSRSEMNVSTLELGDSALYLCASSSRYTGELFFGEGSRLTVL.

This clone was recorded at least ten times. This chain uses TRBV6-4 with TRBJ2-6, with D uncertain. CDR1 MRHNA and CDR2 SNTAGT come from the germline V gene. V lost 0 bases, J lost 0 bases, and 3 bases lay in between. This CDR3 is 15 amino acids long. The CDR3 DNA sequence: TGTGCCAGCAGTGACTCAGCCTCTGGGGCCAACGTCCTGACTTTC. Encoded protein: CASSDSASGANVLTF.

This rearrangement joins TRBV25-1 to TRBJ2-3; no clear D gene. This CDR3 spans 13 amino acids. Per the germline V gene, CDR1 is MGHDK and CDR2 is SYGVNS. The V and J ends lost 4 bases and 1 base respectively, with 6 bases between them. The DNA for the CDR3 is TGTGCCAGCAGTGTAACAGGCACAGATACGCAGTATTTT. Its protein is CASSVTGTDTQYF.

J is TRBJ1-6 and V is TRBV11-2; D is perhaps TRBD1 (5 bases). The V gene lost 8 bases and the J gene lost 5 bases, with 13 bases spanning the gap. Germline V gives CDR1 SGHAT, CDR2 FQNNGV. The CDR3 length is 14 residues. The chain's CDR3 is CASSLRGNNSPLHF. The CDR3 region has the DNA TGTGCCAGCTCCCTCCGGGGGAATAATTCACCCCTCCACTTT.

The rearrangement links TRBV6-6 to TRBJ1-2; 7 bases fit TRBD1. CDR3 size: 13 residues. Germline lookup yields CDR1 MNHNY and CDR2 SVGAGI (reference sequence). V lost 4 bases, J lost 2 bases, and 1 base stayed unmatched. The CDR3 loop reads CASSSDRNYGYTF. The CDR3 DNA reads TGTGCCAGCAGTTCGGACAGGAACTATGGCTACACCTTC.

The chain recombines TRBV21-1 with TRBJ2-5; the table assigns TRBD2, which was not confirmed against the DNA. TRBV21-1 is termed a pseudogene. The CDR3 spans 14 residues. The CDR3, as DNA: TGTGCCAGCAGCAAAAGAGGGTTGAACGAGACCCAGTACTTC. This gives the protein CASSKRGLNETQYF.

The V gene is TRBV7-9, the J gene TRBJ2-7; a possible D gene is TRBD2 (6 bases). Germline V gene sequence: CDR1 SEHNR, CDR2 FQNEAQ (reference sequence). This CDR3 spans 15 amino acids. Trimming pared 5 bases from V and 7 bases from J, leaving 21 bases between. The CDR3 loop is CASSPGTYLGAEQYF. The CDR3 nucleotides are TGTGCCAGCAGCCCGGGGACTTATCTAGGGGCTGAGCAGTACTTC.

The rearrangement joins TRBV30 to TRBJ1-1, with a tentative D call TRBD1 (5 bases). Germline CDR1 is GTSNPN and CDR2 is SVGIG (reference sequence). Deletions cut 1 base from V and 0 bases from J, with 12 bases between. The CDR3 is made up of 15 amino acids. The CDR3 loop is CAWSGQGGMNTEAFF. DNA of the CDR3: TGTGCCTGGAGTGGGCAGGGAGGGATGAACACTGAAGCTTTCTTT.